This T cell receptor (beta chain) originates from a study of identical twins. TCRdb re-called the 5' RACE reads with MiXCR, one entry per CDR3 protein. Of a few hundred thousand distinct CDR3 sequences listed, 9.5% to 15% are singletons. These sequences were also reported in another study, on yellow fever vaccine responses in identical twins.

The sample was memory (CD45RO+) T cells sorted from blood. The sequence was obtained from a woman younger than 35 in good health.

The CDR3 reads CASRGEGKGYNEQFF. The CDR3 region has the DNA TGTGCCAGCCGCGGCGAGGGGAAGGGCTACAATGAGCAGTTCTTC. The chain uses TRBV2 and TRBJ2-1, with D tentatively TRBD1 or TRBD2 (5 bases each). Germline V gives CDR1 SNHLY, CDR2 FYNNEI. Trimming cost V 8 bases and J 3 bases, with 17 bases left between them. The CDR3 covers 15 residues.